This TCR beta chain derives from a study of blood T cell repertoires in COVID-19. Study as a whole: PBMCs, B-cell-depleted T cells, or T cells provided the cDNA or gDNA that made up the material.

As handled by the study authors: Scientists estimated how many nucleated cells there were by amplifying reference gene primers. Assay: immunoSEQ multiplex PCR; the TCRdb copy retains only in-frame clones and omits some. V, J and clone size reflect that table, while D and trimming were determined from the DNA. The sample has about 260,000 clones; around 82% are singletons. This CDR3 contains 16 residues. Germline CDR1 is SGHVS and CDR2 is FNYEAQ. V gave up 1 base and J gave up 6 bases; unmatched junction bases: 5. V and J are TRBV7-6 and TRBJ2-7; 14 positions agree with TRBD2. Sequenced sample: peripheral blood. This TCR was sampled from a human donor in a cohort sampled during active COVID-19. CDR3 sequence: CASSLGSGLAGGEQYF. CDR3 DNA sequence: TGTGCCAGCAGCTTAGGGTCCGGACTAGCGGGAGGCGAGCAGTACTTC.